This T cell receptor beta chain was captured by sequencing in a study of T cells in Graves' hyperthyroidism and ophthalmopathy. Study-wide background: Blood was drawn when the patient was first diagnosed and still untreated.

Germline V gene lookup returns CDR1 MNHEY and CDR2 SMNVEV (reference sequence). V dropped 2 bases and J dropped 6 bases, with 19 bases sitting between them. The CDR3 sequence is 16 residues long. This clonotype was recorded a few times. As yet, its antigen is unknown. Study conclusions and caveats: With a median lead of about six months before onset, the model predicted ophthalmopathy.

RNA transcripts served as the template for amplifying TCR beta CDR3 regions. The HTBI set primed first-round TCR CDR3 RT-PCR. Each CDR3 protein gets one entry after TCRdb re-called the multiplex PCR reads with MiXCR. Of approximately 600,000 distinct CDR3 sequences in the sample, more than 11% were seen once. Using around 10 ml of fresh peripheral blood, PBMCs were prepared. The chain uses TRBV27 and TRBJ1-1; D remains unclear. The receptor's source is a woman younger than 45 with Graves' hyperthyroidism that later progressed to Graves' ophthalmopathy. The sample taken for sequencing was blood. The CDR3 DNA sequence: TGTGCCAGCAGTTTACTAGGACTCGCGACGGACGCTGAAGCTTTCTTT. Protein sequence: CASSLLGLATDAEAFF.